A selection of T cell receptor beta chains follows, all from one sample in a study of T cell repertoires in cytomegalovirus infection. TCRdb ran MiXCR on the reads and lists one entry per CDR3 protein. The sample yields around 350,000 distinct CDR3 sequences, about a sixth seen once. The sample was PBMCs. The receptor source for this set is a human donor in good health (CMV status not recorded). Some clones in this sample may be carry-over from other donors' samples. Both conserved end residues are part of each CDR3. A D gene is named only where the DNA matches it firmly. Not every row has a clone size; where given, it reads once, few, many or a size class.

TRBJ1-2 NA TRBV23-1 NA CASSRTDRTFYTF TGCGCCAGCAGTCGGACAGACCGCACCTTCTACACCTTC
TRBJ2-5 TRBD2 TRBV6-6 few CASSSASGGSAPETQYF TGTGCCAGCAGTTCGGCTAGCGGGGGATCCGCTCCCGAGACCCAGTACTTC
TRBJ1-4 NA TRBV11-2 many CASSLDREINEKLFF TGTGCCAGCAGCTTAGATCGGGAGATTAATGAAAAACTGTTTTTT
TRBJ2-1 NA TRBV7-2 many CASEDGSTYNEQFF TGTGCCAGCGAGGACGGGAGCACCTACAATGAGCAGTTCTTC
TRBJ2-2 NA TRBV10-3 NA CAARGTGELFF TGTGCCGCGAGGGGAACCGGGGAGCTGTTTTTT
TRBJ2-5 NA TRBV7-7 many CASSLSRGYQETQYF TGTGCCAGCAGCCTAAGTCGGGGGTACCAAGAGACCCAGTACTTC
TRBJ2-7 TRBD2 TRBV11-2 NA CASSPNPGGPLEQYF TGTGCCAGCAGCCCGAACCCGGGAGGGCCACTCGAGCAGTACTTC
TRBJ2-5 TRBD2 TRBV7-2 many CASSSPGLEETQYF TGTGCCAGCAGCTCTCCGGGACTAGAAGAGACCCAGTACTTC
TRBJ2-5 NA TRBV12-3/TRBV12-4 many CASSPPTPRVETQYF TGTGCCAGCAGCCCCCCTACCCCCCGGGTAGAGACCCAGTACTTC
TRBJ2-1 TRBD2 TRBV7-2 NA CASSPRGAGGRGHSYNEQFF TGTGCCAGCAGCCCCAGAGGGGCGGGGGGGAGGGGTCATTCCTACAATGAGCAGTTCTTC
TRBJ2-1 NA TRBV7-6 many CASSLGARFRGLGYNEQFF TGTGCCAGCAGCTTAGGGGCTAGATTCAGAGGGCTGGGATACAATGAGCAGTTCTTC
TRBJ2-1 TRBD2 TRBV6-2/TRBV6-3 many CASSFRTSGRADEQFF TGTGCCAGCAGCTTTAGGACTAGCGGGAGGGCCGATGAGCAGTTCTTC
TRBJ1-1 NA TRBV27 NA CASSLSGLTEAFF TGTGCCAGCAGTTTATCTGGGTTGACTGAAGCTTTCTTT
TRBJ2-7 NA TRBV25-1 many CASKGSSYEQYF TGTGCCAGCAAGGGATCGTCCTACGAGCAGTACTTC
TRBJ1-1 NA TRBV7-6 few CASSLDRGGAFF TGTGCCAGCAGCTTAGACCGGGGAGGAGCTTTCTTT
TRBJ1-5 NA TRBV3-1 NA CASSPPGVQPQHF TGTGCCAGCAGCCCTCCGGGGGTTCAGCCCCAGCATTTT
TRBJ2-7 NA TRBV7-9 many CASSTFSYEQYF TGTGCCAGCAGCACCTTCTCCTACGAGCAGTACTTC
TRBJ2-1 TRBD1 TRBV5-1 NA CASRQGSYNEQFF TGCGCCAGCAGACAGGGGTCCTACAATGAGCAGTTCTTC
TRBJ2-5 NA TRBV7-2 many CASSSTGTQTETQYF TGTGCCAGCAGCTCTACCGGGACACAGACAGAGACCCAGTACTTC
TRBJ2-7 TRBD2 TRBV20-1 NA CSANGGTSGSLQYF TGCAGTGCTAATGGGGGGACTAGCGGGAGCCTGCAGTACTTC
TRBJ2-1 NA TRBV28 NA CASSLGTLYNEQFF TGTGCCAGCAGTTTGGGGACCCTATACAATGAGCAGTTCTTC
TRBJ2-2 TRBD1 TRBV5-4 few CASKGTGGLTGELFF TGTGCCAGCAAAGGGACAGGGGGCTTAACCGGGGAGCTGTTTTTT
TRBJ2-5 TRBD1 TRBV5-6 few CASSSPTGTGDQETQYF TGTGCCAGCAGCTCACCAACCGGGACAGGAGATCAAGAGACCCAGTACTTC
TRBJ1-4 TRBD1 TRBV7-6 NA CASSVTGGFAKLFF TGTGCCAGCAGCGTGACAGGGGGGTTTGCAAAACTGTTTTTT
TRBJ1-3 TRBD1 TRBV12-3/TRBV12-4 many CASSGQGPSGNTIYF TGTGCCAGCAGTGGACAGGGACCCTCTGGAAACACCATATATTTT
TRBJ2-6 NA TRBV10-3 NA CAISGTTSGANVLTF TGTGCCATCAGTGGTACCACATCTGGGGCCAACGTCCTGACTTTC
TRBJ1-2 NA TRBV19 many CASSSAGAANYGYTF TGTGCCAGCTCCTCGGCCGGGGCCGCTAACTATGGCTACACCTTC
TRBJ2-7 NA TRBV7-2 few CASSLDRGGIYEQYF TGTGCCAGCAGCTTAGACAGGGGAGGGATCTACGAGCAGTACTTC
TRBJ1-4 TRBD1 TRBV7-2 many CASSLTPGGLGELFF TGTGCCAGCAGCTTAACCCCAGGGGGGTTAGGGGAACTGTTTTTT
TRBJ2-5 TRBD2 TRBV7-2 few CASSSLAGGSETQYF TGTGCCAGCAGCTCACTGGCGGGAGGTTCCGAGACCCAGTACTTC
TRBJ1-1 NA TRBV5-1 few CASSLATTENTEAFF TGCGCCAGCAGCTTGGCCACGACGGAAAACACTGAAGCTTTCTTT
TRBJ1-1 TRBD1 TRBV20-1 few CSARTIGRGDTEAFF TGCAGTGCTAGGACCATCGGCAGGGGGGACACTGAAGCTTTCTTT
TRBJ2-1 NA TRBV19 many CASSPNREHEQFF TGTGCCAGTAGTCCGAACCGGGAACACGAGCAGTTCTTC
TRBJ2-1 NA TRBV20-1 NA CSARTRGARDYNEQFF TGCAGTGCTAGGACCCGAGGAGCCCGGGACTACAATGAGCAGTTCTTC